This TCR beta chain was documented in a study of post-analysis software for immune sequencing data. Unique molecular identifiers were built into the TCR beta cDNA libraries. Each sample of roughly 0.9 to 11 million input T cells yielded roughly 0.5 million cDNA molecules, so each molecule approximated one T cell. TCRdb ran MiXCR on the PCR reads and lists one entry per CDR3 protein. The sample consists of 500,000 to 600,000 distinct CDR3 sequences, 40% to 50% of them appearing once. Germline V gives CDR1 MNHEY, CDR2 SVGAGI. V lost 6 bases and J lost 0, with 12 bases in between. This CDR3 has 15 residues. Study-level results: Comparison of patients with controls showed 5 or 6 TRBV segments more frequent in patients, TRBV5-6, TRBV5-1 and TRBV20-1 among them.

There are a few counts of this clonotype. What it binds is not known. Material: blood. The chain uses TRBV6-5 and TRBJ1-3; D is uncertain. The sequence was obtained from a girl aged 10-17 years with multiple sclerosis. This CDR3 reads CASSQDGHSGNTIYF. CDR3 nucleotides: TGTGCCAGCAGCCAGGACGGCCACTCTGGAAACACCATATATTTT.